The next 3 T cell receptor beta chains were all read from a single sample in a study of CD4 T cells in relation to SARS-CoV-2 and coronaviruses. What these receptors recognize is not known. Before the COVID-19 pandemic, during about 2011-2019, CD4+ T cells were taken from unexposed donors. Isolation of CD4+ T cells took place after approximately 11 days in culture. Assay used: immunoSEQ multiplex PCR; TCRdb lists only in-frame clones, some missing. The table includes some 26,000 clones, around two thirds detected once. Sequenced material: CD4+ T cells from PBMCs, cultured in vitro. These receptors came from a human donor in good health.

The CDR3 sequence is CASSTTDTQYF. The CDR3 region has the DNA TGTGCCAGCAGCACGACAGATACGCAGTATTTT. V and J are TRBV7-2 and TRBJ2-3; D is uncertain. CDR3 length equals 11 residues. Looked up from germline, CDR1 is SGHTA and CDR2 is FQGNSA. V lost 5 bases and J 3 bases, leaving 3 bases between the germline ends.

In this sample, this clone turned up once. In DNA form, the CDR3 reads TGTGCCAGCAGCTTAAATAATTTCCGGCGCGGGGAGCTGTTTTTT. Its protein is CASSLNNFRRGELFF. The rearrangement joins TRBV5-5 to TRBJ2-2; D is uncertain. The V gene lost 2 bases and the J gene lost 7 bases, with 15 bases spanning the gap. Per the germline V gene, CDR1 is SGHKS and CDR2 is YYEKEE (reference sequence). The CDR3 consists of 15 residues. Full variable domain (rest looked up from reference TRBV5-5 and TRBJ2-2): DAGVTQSPTHLIKTRGQQVTLRCSPISGHKSVSWYQQVLGQGPQFIFQYYEKEERGRGNFPDRFSARQFPNYSSELNVNALLLGDSALYLCASSLNNFRRGELFFGEGSRLTVL.

A single count supports this clone. The chain recombines TRBV10-3 with TRBJ1-3; perhaps TRBD1 as D (5 bases). Trimming stripped 0 bases from V and 2 bases from J, with 8 bases between. There are 15 residues in the CDR3. The germline gives CDR1 ENHRY, CDR2 SYGVKD. This CDR3 is CAISESSRAGNTIYF. CDR3 nucleotides: TGTGCCATCAGTGAGTCCTCCAGGGCTGGAAACACCATATATTTT.